This T cell receptor (beta chain) appears in the sequencing data of a study of control samples from healthy donors and cancer patients. Clones were sequenced by immunoSEQ multiplex PCR, and TCRdb holds only the in-frame ones, with some missing. The table lists just under 75,000 clones, roughly 87% of them singletons. The ends were cut back, 0 bases at V and 12 bases at J, with 19 bases in the middle. The CDR3 consists of 15 residues. From germline, CDR1 is SGDLS and CDR2 YYNGEE. This chain joins TRBV9 and TRBJ2-1; TRBD2 is a possible D gene (6 bases). The TCR comes from a woman in her forties or fifties in good health. Sample: blood. This chain's CDR3 is CASSVAGDPLERQFF. CDR3 bases: TGTGCCAGCAGCGTAGCGGGGGACCCCTTGGAAAGGCAGTTCTTC. Based on the CDR3 plus reference TRBV9 and TRBJ2-1, the full variable domain is DSGVTQTPKHLITATGQRVTLRCSPRSGDLSVYWYQQSLDQGLQFLIQYYNGEERAKGNILERFSAQQFPDLHSELNLSSLELGDSALYFCASSVAGDPLERQFFGPGTRLTVL.